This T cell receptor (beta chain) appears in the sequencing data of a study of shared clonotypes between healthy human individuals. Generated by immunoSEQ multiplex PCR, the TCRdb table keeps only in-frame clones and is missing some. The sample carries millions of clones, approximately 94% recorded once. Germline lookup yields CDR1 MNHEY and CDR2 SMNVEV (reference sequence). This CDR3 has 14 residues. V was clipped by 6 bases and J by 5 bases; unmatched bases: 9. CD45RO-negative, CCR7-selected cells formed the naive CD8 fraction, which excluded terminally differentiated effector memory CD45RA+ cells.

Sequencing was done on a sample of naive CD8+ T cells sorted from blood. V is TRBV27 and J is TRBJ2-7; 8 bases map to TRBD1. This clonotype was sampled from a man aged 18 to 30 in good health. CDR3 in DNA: TGTGCCAGCAGAATGCAGGGGGCGGGTAACGAGCAGTACTTC. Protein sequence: CASRMQGAGNEQYF.